The 10 T cell receptor beta chains listed next were all sequenced from one sample in a study of cytomegalovirus exposure and HLA in healthy donors. The PCR ran on 60 Vbeta and 13 Jbeta primers. Some clones are missing from TCRdb's copy, which holds only in-frame ones; the method was immunoSEQ multiplex PCR. The sample lists some 140,000 clones, roughly 80% occurring once. The specimen was PBMCs. These receptors originate from a man between 18 and 29 years old in good health and CMV-seronegative.

The V gene is TRBV30, the J gene TRBJ2-1, with 8 positions matching TRBD1. Germline values: CDR1 GTSNPN, CDR2 SVGIG (reference sequence). V was clipped by 8 bases and J by 5 bases; unmatched bases: 8. There are 13 residues in the CDR3. CDR3 sequence (DNA): TGTGCCCATGAAGGGACAGGTCACAATGAGCAGTTCTTC. It codes for CAHEGTGHNEQFF.

This clone was counted a few times. The rearrangement joins TRBV6-5 to TRBJ1-2; tentative D call: TRBD1 (6 bases). The CDR3 totals 16 residues. Germline assignment: CDR1 MNHEY and CDR2 SVGAGI. V dropped 0 bases and J dropped 3 bases, with 14 bases sitting between them. CDR3 residues: CASSYSTGGADYGYTF. CDR3 in DNA: TGTGCCAGCAGTTACTCGACTGGGGGCGCGGACTATGGCTACACCTTC.

The chain couples TRBV5-1 to TRBJ2-1; TRBD2 matches 13 bases. The CDR3 is 16 amino acids. V shed 2 bases and J 8 bases; nucleotides not matched to a gene: 7. Per germline, CDR1 SGHRS and CDR2 YFSETQ. For the CDR3, the DNA is TGCGCCAGCAGCTTCTCAAGACTAGCGGGGGGCGATGAGCAGTTCTTC. Translating it yields CASSFSRLAGGDEQFF.

The chain is built from TRBV2 and TRBJ2-1, with TRBD2 as a possible D gene (6 bases). The V end lost 1 base, the J end lost 2 bases, and 9 bases lay between the germline ends. Looked up from germline, CDR1 is SNHLY and CDR2 is FYNNEI. CDR3 size: 15 residues. CDR3 DNA sequence: TGTGCCAGCAGTGAAGGGGACTGGGCCTACAATGAGCAGTTCTTC. Its translation is CASSEGDWAYNEQFF.

This chain links TRBV5-6 with TRBJ2-5, with 14 bases lining up with TRBD2. In germline, CDR1 is SGHDT, CDR2 YYEEEE. Losses at the gene ends were 4 bases for V and 2 bases for J; bases not matched to a gene: 7. The length of the CDR3 is 17 residues. The CDR3 protein is CASSTPGTSGGQETQYF. In DNA form, the CDR3 reads TGTGCCAGCAGCACCCCGGGGACTAGCGGGGGACAAGAGACCCAGTACTTC.

CDR3 coding DNA: TGTGCCAGCAGTGGACAAATTCAAGAGACCCAGTACTTC. It specifies CASSGQIQETQYF. The gene calls are TRBV27 and TRBJ2-5; D perhaps matches TRBD1 (5 bases). V was shortened by 5 bases and J by 2 bases, with 9 bases between the two germline ends. CDR1 and CDR2 (germline): MNHEY, SMNVEV (reference sequence). The CDR3 runs to 13 residues.

The gene calls are TRBV11-1 and TRBJ2-1, with 8 bases identical to TRBD1. With V trimmed by 5 bases and J by 3 bases, 6 bases remained unmatched. There are 15 residues in the CDR3. Per the germline V gene, CDR1 is SGHAT and CDR2 is FQDESV (reference sequence). The CDR3 DNA follows: TGTGCCAGCAGCCGACGACAGGGGCGCTACAATGAGCAGTTCTTC. Its protein is CASSRRQGRYNEQFF.

The rearrangement joins TRBV30 to TRBJ1-6; D call uncertain. CDR1 GTSNPN and CDR2 SVGIG come from the germline V gene (reference sequence). This CDR3 region has 12 residues. Trimming stripped 4 bases from V and 7 bases from J, with 8 bases between. CDR3 protein: CAWIEGNSPLHF. DNA for the CDR3: TGTGCCTGGATCGAGGGAAATTCACCCCTCCACTTT.

The chain is built from TRBV5-1 and TRBJ2-3, with 13 bases identical to TRBD2. The junction had 9 bases not matched to a gene; V was cut back by 4 bases and J by 4 bases. CDR3 size: 17 residues. Germline V gene data show CDR1 as SGHRS and CDR2 as YFSETQ. As DNA, the CDR3 is TGCGCCAGCAGCCCCCTACTAGCGGGGGGGCTAGCAGATACGCAGTATTTT. The encoded protein is CASSPLLAGGLADTQYF. Using reference TRBV5-1 and TRBJ2-3 for the parts outside the CDR3, the full variable domain is KAGVTQTPRYLIKTRGQQVTLSCSPISGHRSVSWYQQTPGQGLQFLFEYFSETQRNKGNFPGRFSGRQFSNSRSEMNVSTLELGDSALYLCASSPLLAGGLADTQYFGPGTRLTVL.

This clone has a single count. For the CDR3, the DNA is TGTGCCAGCAGCTTAAGGGGGGGGGCGCCGAGCAATTCACCCCTCCACTTT. Its protein is CASSLRGGAPSNSPLHF. The V call is TRBV7-2, the J call TRBJ1-6; maybe TRBD1 (6 bases). The CDR3 sequence is 17 residues long. CDR1 and CDR2 (germline): SGHTA, FQGNSA. With 2 bases removed from V and 7 bases from J, the gap between germline ends came to 18 bases.